The text below deals with one T cell receptor beta chain. Clones were read by immunoSEQ multiplex PCR, and TCRdb kept only the in-frame ones, dropping some. The profile shows tens of thousands of clones, over 85% of them singletons. The sample belongs to a study of OX40 agonist ivuxolimab in advanced cancers. With 0 bases removed from V and 3 bases from J, the gap between germline ends came to 14 bases. The V gene's germline CDR1 is LGHNA and CDR2 YSLEER. The CDR3 extends over 16 amino acids. The starting material was CD4+ or CD8+ T cells sorted from blood, obtained in a trial of the OX40 agonist ivuxolimab. The TCR was taken from an adult with an advanced solid tumor such as melanoma, head and neck, liver or kidney cancer. The genes are TRBV4-3 and TRBJ1-2, with a weak D call TRBD1 (5 bases). The CDR3 here is CASSQDRAGMDYGYTF. CDR3 nucleotides: TGCGCCAGCAGCCAAGATCGAGCAGGGATGGACTATGGCTACACCTTC.